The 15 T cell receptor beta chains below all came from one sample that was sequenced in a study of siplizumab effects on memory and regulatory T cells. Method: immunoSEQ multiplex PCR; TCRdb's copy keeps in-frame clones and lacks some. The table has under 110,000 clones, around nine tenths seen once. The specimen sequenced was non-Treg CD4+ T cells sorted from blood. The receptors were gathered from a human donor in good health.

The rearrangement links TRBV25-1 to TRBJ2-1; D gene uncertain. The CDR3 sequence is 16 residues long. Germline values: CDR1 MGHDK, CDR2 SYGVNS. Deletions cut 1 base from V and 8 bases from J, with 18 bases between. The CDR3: CASSELGQFERDEQFF. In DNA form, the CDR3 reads TGTGCCAGCAGTGAATTAGGGCAGTTCGAAAGGGATGAGCAGTTCTTC.

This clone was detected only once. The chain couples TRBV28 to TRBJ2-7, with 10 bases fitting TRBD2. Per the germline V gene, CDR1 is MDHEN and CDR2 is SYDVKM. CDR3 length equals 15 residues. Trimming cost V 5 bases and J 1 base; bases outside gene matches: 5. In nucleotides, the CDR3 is TGTGCCAGCAGTCCTCGACTAGCGGGTTCCTACGAGCAGTACTTC. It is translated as CASSPRLAGSYEQYF.

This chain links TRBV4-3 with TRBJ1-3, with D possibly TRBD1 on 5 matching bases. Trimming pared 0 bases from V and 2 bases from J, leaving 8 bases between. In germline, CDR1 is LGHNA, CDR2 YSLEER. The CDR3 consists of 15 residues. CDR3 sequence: CASSQEVGAGNTIYF. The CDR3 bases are TGCGCCAGCAGCCAAGAGGTGGGGGCTGGAAACACCATATATTTT.

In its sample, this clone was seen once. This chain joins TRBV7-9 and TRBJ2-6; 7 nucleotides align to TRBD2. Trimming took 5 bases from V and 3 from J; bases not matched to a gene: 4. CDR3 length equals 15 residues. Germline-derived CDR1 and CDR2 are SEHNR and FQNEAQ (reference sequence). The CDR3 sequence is CASSVTGGGANVLTF. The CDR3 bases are TGTGCCAGCAGCGTTACGGGAGGTGGGGCCAACGTCCTGACTTTC.

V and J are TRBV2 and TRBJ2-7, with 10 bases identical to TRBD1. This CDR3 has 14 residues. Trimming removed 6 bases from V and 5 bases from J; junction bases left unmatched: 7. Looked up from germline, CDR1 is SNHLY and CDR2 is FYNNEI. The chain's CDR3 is CASRRDRGFHEQYF. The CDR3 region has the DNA TGTGCCAGCAGGAGGGACAGGGGCTTCCACGAGCAGTACTTC.

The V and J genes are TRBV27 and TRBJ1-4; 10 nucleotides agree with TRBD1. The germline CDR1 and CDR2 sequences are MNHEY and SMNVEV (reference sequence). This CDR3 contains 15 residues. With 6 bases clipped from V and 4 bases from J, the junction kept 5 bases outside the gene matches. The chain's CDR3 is CASRRQGALNEKLFF. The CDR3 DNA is TGTGCCAGCAGACGACAGGGGGCGCTTAATGAAAAACTGTTTTTT. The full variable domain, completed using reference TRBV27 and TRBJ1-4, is EAQVTQNPRYLITVTGKKLTVTCSQNMNHEYMSWYRQDPGLGLRQIYYSMNVEVTDKGDVPEGYKVSRKEKRNFPLILESPSPNQTSLYFCASRRQGALNEKLFFGSGTQLSVL.

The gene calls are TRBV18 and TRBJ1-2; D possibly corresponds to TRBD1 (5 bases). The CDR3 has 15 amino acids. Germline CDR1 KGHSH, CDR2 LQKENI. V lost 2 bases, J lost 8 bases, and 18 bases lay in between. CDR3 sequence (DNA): TGTGCCAGCTCACCAAACCGGGACTCCGGGGAGGGCTACACCTTC. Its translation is CASSPNRDSGEGYTF.

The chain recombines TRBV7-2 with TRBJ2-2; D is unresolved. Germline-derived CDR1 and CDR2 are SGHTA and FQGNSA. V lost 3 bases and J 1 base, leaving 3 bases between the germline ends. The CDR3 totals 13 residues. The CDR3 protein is CASSFGNTGELFF. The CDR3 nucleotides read TGTGCCAGCAGCTTCGGGAACACCGGGGAGCTGTTTTTT. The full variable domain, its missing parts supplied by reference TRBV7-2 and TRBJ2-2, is GAGVSQSPSNKVTEKGKDVELRCDPISGHTALYWYRQSLGQGLEFLIYFQGNSAPDKSGLPSDRFSAERTGGSVSTLTIQRTQQEDSAVYLCASSFGNTGELFFGEGSRLTVL.

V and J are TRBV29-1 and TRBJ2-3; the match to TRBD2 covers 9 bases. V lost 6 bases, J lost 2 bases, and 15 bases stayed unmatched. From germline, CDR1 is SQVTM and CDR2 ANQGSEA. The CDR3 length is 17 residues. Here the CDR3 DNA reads TGCAGCGTCGGGGGGGTTAGCGGGAGAGGGGCCACAGATACGCAGTATTTT. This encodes CSVGGVSGRGATDTQYF.

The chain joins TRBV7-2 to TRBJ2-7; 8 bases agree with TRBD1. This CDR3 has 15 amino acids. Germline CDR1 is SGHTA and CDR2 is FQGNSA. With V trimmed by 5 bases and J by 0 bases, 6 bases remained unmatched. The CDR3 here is CASSLGTGPSYEQYF. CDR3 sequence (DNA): TGTGCCAGCAGCCTTGGGACAGGCCCCTCCTACGAGCAGTACTTC.

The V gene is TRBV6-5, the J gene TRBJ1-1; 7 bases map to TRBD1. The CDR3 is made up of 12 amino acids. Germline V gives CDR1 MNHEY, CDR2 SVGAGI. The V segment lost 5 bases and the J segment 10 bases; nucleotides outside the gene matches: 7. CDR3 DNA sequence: TGTGCCAGCAGTGAATACAGGGGAGTAGCTTTCTTT. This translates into CASSEYRGVAFF.

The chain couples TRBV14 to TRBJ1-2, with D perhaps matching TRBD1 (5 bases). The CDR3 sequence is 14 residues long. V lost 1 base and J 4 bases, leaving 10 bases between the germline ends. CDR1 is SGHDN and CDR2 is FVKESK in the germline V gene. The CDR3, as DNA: TGTGCCAGCAGCCAAGTCAGGGACCTCTATGGCTACACCTTC. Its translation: CASSQVRDLYGYTF.

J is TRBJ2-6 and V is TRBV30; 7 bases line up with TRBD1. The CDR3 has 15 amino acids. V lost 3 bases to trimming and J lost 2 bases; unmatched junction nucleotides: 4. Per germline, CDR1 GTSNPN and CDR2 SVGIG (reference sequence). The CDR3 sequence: CAWRVGGTGANVLTF. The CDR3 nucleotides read TGTGCCTGGAGGGTAGGGGGCACTGGGGCCAACGTCCTGACTTTC. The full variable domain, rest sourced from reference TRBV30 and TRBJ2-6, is SQTIHQWPATLVQPVGSPLSLECTVEGTSNPNLYWYRQAAGRGLQLLFYSVGIGQISSEVPQNLSASRPQDRQFILSSKKLLLSDSGFYLCAWRVGGTGANVLTFGAGSRLTVL.

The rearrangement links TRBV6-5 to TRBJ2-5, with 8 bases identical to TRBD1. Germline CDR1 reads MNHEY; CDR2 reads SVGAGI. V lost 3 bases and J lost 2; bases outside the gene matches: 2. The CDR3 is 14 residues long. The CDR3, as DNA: TGTGCCAGCAGTTATAACAGGGGGCAAGAGACCCAGTACTTC. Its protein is CASSYNRGQETQYF.

The CDR3 nucleotides read TGTGCCAGCAGCAGGAGGGGGACTAGCACAGATACGCAGTATTTT. Residues: CASSRRGTSTDTQYF. This rearrangement joins TRBV6-5 to TRBJ2-3; D may correspond to TRBD1 or TRBD2 (6 bases each). CDR3 length: 15 residues. Trimming left V 6 bases short and J 0 bases short, with 13 bases between. Germline CDR1 reads MNHEY; CDR2 reads SVGAGI.